Presented here are 9 T cell receptor beta chains from one specimen sequenced in a study of T cells in women clearing cervical HPV infection. Sequenced by immunoSEQ multiplex PCR; TCRdb stores in-frame clones only, minus some. The sample features roughly 28,000 clones, with 2.5% to 3% in its top ten. Specimen: blood buffy coat. Receptors originate from a woman between 18 and 75 years old with a cervical HPV16 infection that either progressed to CIN3+ or cleared (not recorded which).

For this clone: Coverage ceases 3 residues before the CDR3 finishes, and the germline J gene fills in the end. The chain has TRBV7-9 and TRBJ2-2, with D possibly TRBD2 on 6 matching bases. The V gene lost 5 bases and the J gene lost 9 bases, with 10 bases spanning the gap. Germline V gene sequence: CDR1 SEHNR, CDR2 FQNEAQ (reference sequence). This CDR3 is built from 12 residues. The CDR3 spells CASSPGVRELFF. The sequenced CDR3 bases are TGTGCCAGCAGCCCGGGGGTCAGGGAG. The full variable domain, rest sourced from reference TRBV7-9 and TRBJ2-2, is DTGVSQNPRHKITKRGQNVTFRCDPISEHNRLYWYRQTLGQGPEFLTYFQNEAQLEKSRLLSDRFSAERPKGSFSTLEIQRTEQGDSAMYLCASSPGVRELFFGEGSRLTVL.

Comments on this clone: The CDR3 goes on 3 residues after the read ends, and that part is filled in from the germline J gene. The genes are TRBV20-1 and TRBJ1-6; TRBD1 matches at 8 bases. This CDR3 is 15 amino acids long. Germline CDR1 reads DFQATT; CDR2 reads SNEGSKA (reference sequence). Trimming at V came to 0 bases and at J to 8 bases, leaving 6 bases not matched to a gene. The CDR3 spells CSARDRQGWYSPLHF. Incomplete CDR3 DNA: TGCAGTGCTAGAGATAGACAGGGGTGGTATTCACCC.

On this clone: With the read ending 3 residues before the CDR3 end, the germline J gene is used to fill in that end. The rearrangement links TRBV7-8 to TRBJ1-2, with 8 bases fitting TRBD1. With V trimmed by 4 bases and J by 7 bases, 5 bases remained unmatched. Germline V gene data show CDR1 as SGHVS and CDR2 as FQNEAQ. This CDR3 has 13 residues. The sequenced part of the CDR3 DNA is TGTGCCAGCAGCTCACAGGGGGAGGGTGGC. Its protein product is CASSSQGEGG. The full CDR3 reads CASSSQGEGGYTF.

Concerning this clone: The CDR3 end falls 3 residues outside the read, so it is completed with the germline J gene. V gene TRBV25-1 combines with J gene TRBJ2-1, with 8 bases that match TRBD2. The CDR3 sequence is 15 residues long. The germline CDR1 and CDR2 sequences are MGHDK and SYGVNS. V lost 6 bases and J lost 9; bases outside the gene matches: 13. The DNA read from the CDR3 is TGTGCCAGCAGCTTCGGGGTAGCGGGAAGTAGTGAG. This sequence encodes CASSFGVAGSSE. In full, the CDR3 is CASSFGVAGSSEQFF.

Points on this clone: The read gets to within 3 residues of the CDR3 end, and the germline J gene fills in the rest. The chain recombines TRBV2 with TRBJ2-3; TRBD2 matches 10 bases. J was trimmed by 6 bases and V by 4 bases; bases with no gene match: 4. This CDR3 comprises 14 residues. The germline gives CDR1 SNHLY, CDR2 FYNNEI. The covered CDR3 bases are TGTGCCAGCAGTGGGACTAGCGGACTCGATACG. Amino acids: CASSGTSGLDT. Given in full, the CDR3 is CASSGTSGLDTQYF.

As concerns this clone: The missing CDR3 end, 3 residues past where the read stops, is filled in from the germline J gene. The rearrangement links TRBV30 to TRBJ2-3; the D gene is possibly TRBD1 (5 bases). CDR1 GTSNPN and CDR2 SVGIG come from the germline V gene (reference sequence). Trimming stripped 4 bases from V and 5 bases from J, with 19 bases between. This CDR3 has 15 residues. The CDR3 spells CAWTPPGHSRDTQYF. CDR3 bases read: TGTGCCTGGACCCCCCCTGGACACTCTAGAGATACG. The whole variable domain, filled in from reference TRBV30 and TRBJ2-3, reads SQTIHQWPATLVQPVGSPLSLECTVEGTSNPNLYWYRQAAGRGLQLLFYSVGIGQISSEVPQNLSASRPQDRQFILSSKKLLLSDSGFYLCAWTPPGHSRDTQYFGPGTRLTVL.

Details on this clone: The CDR3 end is not reached by the read, which stops 3 residues before it; the germline J gene fills it in. This chain uses TRBV5-1 with TRBJ2-3; a weak D match, TRBD1 (6 bases). CDR1 is SGHRS, CDR2 YFSETQ, per germline. The CDR3 is 14 amino acids. The V and J ends lost 4 bases and 6 bases respectively, with 15 bases between them. CDR3 sequence: CASSKNRDIDTQYF. CDR3 DNA, as far as it was read: TGCGCCAGCAGCAAGAACAGGGATATCGATACG.

Of note for this clone: Sequencing ends 3 residues short of the CDR3 end; the germline J gene provides the rest. The chain employs TRBV18 and TRBJ1-3; TRBD1 is a possible D gene (6 bases). The germline CDR1 and CDR2 sequences are KGHSH and LQKENI. The CDR3 is 17 amino acids. V dropped 1 base and J dropped 4 bases, with 17 bases sitting between them. CDR3 sequence reads: CASSPRNNREYGNTIYF. CDR3 DNA (partial): TGTGCCAGCTCACCACGAAACAACAGGGAATACGGAAACACC.

A remark on this clone: Read coverage stops 3 residues before the CDR3 terminus; the germline J gene supplies the remainder. The chain employs TRBV6-1 and TRBJ1-1; the D gene is possibly TRBD1 (5 bases). Germline V gene sequence: CDR1 MNHNS, CDR2 SASEGT. The CDR3 spans 14 residues. Trimming stripped 2 bases from V and 6 bases from J, with 13 bases between. CDR3 bases read: TGTGCCAGCAGTGAAAGGGGAAGGTACGCTGAA. Its translation is CASSERGRYAE. The entire CDR3 protein is CASSERGRYAEAFF.